These 16 T cell receptor beta chains came from one sample sequenced in a study of OX40 agonist ivuxolimab in advanced cancers. The protocol was immunoSEQ multiplex PCR, while the TCRdb copy is restricted to in-frame clones and leaves out a portion. This sample has roughly 41,000 clones, with 88% found just once. The material was CD4+ or CD8+ T cells sorted from blood, obtained in a trial of the OX40 agonist ivuxolimab. The receptors were sampled from an adult with an advanced solid tumor such as melanoma, head and neck, liver or kidney cancer.

The chain recombines TRBV6-5 with TRBJ2-7; perhaps TRBD2 as D (7 bases). This CDR3 comprises 14 residues. Germline values: CDR1 MNHEY, CDR2 SVGAGI. Trimming removed 2 bases from V and 4 bases from J, with 12 bases in between. The CDR3 spells CASSYRGARYEQYF. CDR3 DNA: TGTGCCAGCAGTTACCGGGGGGCAAGGTACGAGCAGTACTTC.

The chain has TRBV6-1 and TRBJ1-2; TRBD1 matches at 8 bases. CDR1 and CDR2 (germline): MNHNS, SASEGT. The CDR3 extends over 14 amino acids. J gave up 8 bases and V 2 bases, and 7 bases lay outside the gene matches. Written as DNA, the CDR3 is TGTGCCAGCAGTGAACGGACAGGGATGGGGGGCTACACCTTC. It encodes CASSERTGMGGYTF.

Note on this clone: Other DNA sequences of this sample code for an identical CDR3. The rearrangement links TRBV6-1 to TRBJ1-5; maybe TRBD1 (5 bases). The CDR3 runs to 15 residues. Looked up from germline, CDR1 is MNHNS and CDR2 is SASEGT. V was pared by 1 base and J by 6 bases, with 13 bases between. The CDR3 is CASSEEGQGGQPQHF. The CDR3, as DNA: TGTGCCAGCAGTGAAGAAGGGCAGGGTGGTCAGCCCCAGCATTTT.

The chain uses TRBV19 and TRBJ1-1; no firm D call. Trimming stripped 5 bases from V and 1 base from J, with 8 bases between. The CDR3 is 13 residues long. The germline V gene encodes CDR1 LNHDA and CDR2 SQIVND (reference sequence). CDR3 residues: CASSLWENTEAFF. The CDR3 region has the DNA TGTGCCAGTAGTTTGTGGGAGAACACTGAAGCTTTCTTT.

This clone has more than one count but fewer than ten. This chain connects TRBV6-6 to TRBJ1-5, with D hard to call. The CDR3 is 12 amino acids. Between the trimmed V and J ends, which lost 4 bases and 5 bases, there was a span of 6 bases. Looked up from germline, CDR1 is MNHNY and CDR2 is SVGAGI (reference sequence). The CDR3 here is CASSWRDQPQHF. DNA of the CDR3: TGTGCCAGCAGTTGGCGTGATCAGCCCCAGCATTTT.

The chain uses TRBV6-1 and TRBJ1-3; no firm D call. The CDR3 consists of 14 residues. The V gene's germline CDR1 is MNHNS and CDR2 SASEGT. The V end lost 6 bases, the J end lost 2 bases, and 11 bases lay between the germline ends. The chain's CDR3 is CASRPLGTGNTIYF. The CDR3 region has the DNA TGTGCCAGCAGGCCCCTCGGGACTGGAAACACCATATATTTT.

A single count supports this clone. The V and J genes are TRBV19 and TRBJ1-2, with D unclear. V was pared by 4 bases and J by 5 bases, with 8 bases between. This CDR3 contains 12 residues. Germline CDR1 and CDR2: LNHDA and SQIVND (reference sequence). CDR3: CASSTRFYGYTF. CDR3 DNA: TGTGCCAGTAGTACGAGATTTTATGGCTACACCTTC.

The rearrangement uses TRBV27 and TRBJ2-5, with 11 nucleotides matching TRBD2. Germline CDR1 is MNHEY and CDR2 is SMNVEV (reference sequence). The CDR3 spans 16 residues. Trimming cost V 6 bases and J 3 bases; bases outside gene matches: 9. The CDR3 DNA reads as TGTGCCAGCAGACCCCCACTAGCGGGGGTAAAAGAGACCCAGTACTTC. Encoded protein: CASRPPLAGVKETQYF.

This clone is a singleton in its sample. The V call is TRBV15, the J call TRBJ2-7; 7 nucleotides line up with TRBD1. V lost 1 base and J lost 3; bases outside the gene matches: 6. Germline CDR1 reads LNHNV; CDR2 reads YYDKDF (reference sequence). This CDR3 has 15 amino acids. CDR3 sequence (DNA): TGTGCCACCAGCAGAGTACCGACAGGGTTCTACGAGCAGTACTTC. It encodes CATSRVPTGFYEQYF.

V gene TRBV7-9 combines with J gene TRBJ1-1; D not resolved. Trimming cost V 3 bases and J 4 bases, with 6 bases left between them. CDR1 and CDR2 from the germline V gene are SEHNR and FQNEAQ (reference sequence). CDR3 length: 12 residues. CDR3 region: CASSLQSTEAFF. In nucleotides, the CDR3 is TGTGCCAGCAGCTTGCAGAGCACTGAAGCTTTCTTT.

The sample holds one count of this clone. This chain uses TRBV4-3 with TRBJ2-3; possibly TRBD1 for D (6 bases). This CDR3 region has 16 residues. Looked up from germline, CDR1 is LGHNA and CDR2 is YSLEER. Deletions cut 2 bases from V and 4 bases from J, with 16 bases between. The CDR3 DNA sequence: TGCGCCAGCAGCCAATCAGGGGCAGGGATCCCAGATACGCAGTATTTT. Translation: CASSQSGAGIPDTQYF.

The chain combines TRBV6-5 with TRBJ1-1; D is undetermined. The V gene lost 6 bases and the J gene lost 6 bases, with 11 bases spanning the gap. This CDR3 comprises 12 residues. Looked up from germline, CDR1 is MNHEY and CDR2 is SVGAGI. The CDR3 DNA is TGTGCCAGCAGGACGGTGTTATCTGAAGCTTTCTTT. It translates to CASRTVLSEAFF.

The chain recombines TRBV7-3 with TRBJ2-2; no clear D. CDR3 size: 13 residues. V was trimmed by 1 base and J by 2 bases, leaving 2 bases between them. Germline V CDR1 and CDR2: SGHTA, FQGTGA. The CDR3 DNA reads TGTGCCAGCAGCTTAAAAAACACCGGGGAGCTGTTTTTT. Protein sequence: CASSLKNTGELFF.

The chain has TRBV4-3 and TRBJ2-7; D unclear. Germline V gives CDR1 LGHNA, CDR2 YSLEER. V was shortened by 0 bases and J by 4 bases, with 7 bases between the two germline ends. This CDR3 comprises 13 residues. The CDR3 region is CASSQEAGYEQYF. CDR3 in DNA: TGCGCCAGCAGCCAAGAGGCCGGGTACGAGCAGTACTTC.

The chain has TRBV28 and TRBJ2-7; 9 bases align to TRBD1. V lost 5 bases and J lost 2; bases outside the gene matches: 13. This CDR3 spans 17 amino acids. CDR1 and CDR2 (germline): MDHEN, SYDVKM. The CDR3 nucleotides are TGTGCCAGCAGTCCCCTCGACACGACAGGGGGGCCCTACGAGCAGTACTTC. It is translated as CASSPLDTTGGPYEQYF.

V usage is TRBV5-6 and J usage is TRBJ2-7; D is undetermined. The CDR3 contains 13 residues. The V and J ends lost 4 bases and 7 bases respectively, with 15 bases between them. The V gene's germline CDR1 is SGHDT and CDR2 YYEEEE. The CDR3 DNA sequence: TGTGCCAGCAGCCCGACATATTACGGAGAGCAGTACTTC. The encoded protein is CASSPTYYGEQYF.